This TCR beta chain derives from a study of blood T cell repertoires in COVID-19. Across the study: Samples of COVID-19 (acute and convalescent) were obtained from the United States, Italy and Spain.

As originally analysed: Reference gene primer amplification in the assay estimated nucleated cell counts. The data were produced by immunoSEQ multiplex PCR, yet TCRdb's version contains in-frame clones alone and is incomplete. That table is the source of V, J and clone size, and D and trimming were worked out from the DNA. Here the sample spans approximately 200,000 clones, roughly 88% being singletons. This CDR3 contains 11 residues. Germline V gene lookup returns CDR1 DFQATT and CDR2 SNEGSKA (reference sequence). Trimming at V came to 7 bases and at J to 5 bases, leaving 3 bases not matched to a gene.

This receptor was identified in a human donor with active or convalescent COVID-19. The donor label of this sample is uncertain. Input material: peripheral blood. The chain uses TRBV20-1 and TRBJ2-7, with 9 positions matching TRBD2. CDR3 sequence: CSGVAGDEQYF. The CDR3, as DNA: TGCAGTGGGGTAGCGGGAGACGAGCAGTACTTC.